The 17 T cell receptor beta chains given below trace back to one sample, sequenced in a study of early T cells in non-severe SARS-CoV-2 infection. One entry per CDR3 protein results from TCRdb running MiXCR on the 5' RACE reads. The sample has about 67,000 distinct CDR3 sequences, around a tenth seen once. Sequenced material: whole blood. The source of these receptors is an adult who was a healthcare worker with PCR-confirmed SARS-CoV-2 infection or an uninfected control (not recorded which).

This clonotype was seen repeatedly, ten times or more. CDR3: CASSVNSINEQFF. The CDR3 DNA reads TGTGCCAGCAGTGTAAACTCGATCAATGAGCAGTTCTTC. The V gene is TRBV6-4, the J gene TRBJ2-1; D is ambiguous. The CDR3 contains 13 residues. Between the trimmed V and J ends, which lost 4 bases and 6 bases, there was a span of 10 bases. Germline CDR1 and CDR2: MRHNA and SNTAGT.

The rearrangement joins TRBV14 to TRBJ1-1; D ambiguous. The CDR3 extends over 13 amino acids. Per germline, CDR1 SGHDN and CDR2 FVKESK. V was cut by 1 base and J by 0 bases, with 3 bases left in between. The CDR3 loop is CASSQGMNTEAFF. CDR3 nucleotides: TGTGCCAGCAGCCAAGGTATGAACACTGAAGCTTTCTTT. The full variable domain, its missing parts supplied by reference TRBV14 and TRBJ1-1, is EAGVTQFPSHSVIEKGQTVTLRCDPISGHDNLYWYRRVMGKEIKFLLHFVKESKQDESGMPNNRFLAERTGGTYSTLKVQPAELEDSGVYFCASSQGMNTEAFFGQGTRLTVV.

This clonotype was found many times. The chain is built from TRBV10-3 and TRBJ2-1, with 7 bases matching TRBD2. The length of the CDR3 is 15 residues. Germline CDR1 and CDR2: ENHRY and SYGVKD. Trimming cost V 6 bases and J 2 bases; bases outside gene matches: 7. The CDR3 reads CAIRGSGDAYNEQFF. CDR3 DNA sequence: TGTGCCATCAGAGGAAGCGGGGACGCCTACAATGAGCAGTTCTTC.

This clonotype was detected ten times or more. This rearrangement joins TRBV6-5 to TRBJ1-4, with 8 bases identical to TRBD1. The CDR3 consists of 16 residues. V lost 6 bases and J lost 2; bases outside the gene matches: 8. Germline assignment: CDR1 MNHEY and CDR2 SVGAGI. In nucleotides, the CDR3 is TGTGCCAGCAGGGACAGGGCCTTAGGGACTAATGAAAAACTGTTTTTT. It specifies CASRDRALGTNEKLFF.

This clonotype was picked up a small number of times. V gene TRBV7-8 combines with J gene TRBJ2-1; 9 nucleotides agree with TRBD2. This CDR3 region has 14 residues. Germline V gives CDR1 SGHVS, CDR2 FQNEAQ. V trimming: 5 bases; J trimming: 9 bases; junction bases outside the gene matches: 8. Here the CDR3 reads CASSQRRAGGEQFF. CDR3 coding DNA: TGTGCCAGCAGCCAGAGGCGAGCGGGAGGTGAGCAGTTCTTC.

This clonotype occurred a few times. The genes are TRBV29-1 and TRBJ1-4; D is uncertain. Germline assignment: CDR1 SQVTM and CDR2 ANQGSEA. This CDR3 has 12 amino acids. The V end lost 7 bases, the J end lost 6 bases, and 12 bases lay between the germline ends. This CDR3 reads CSARREDEKLFF. DNA of the CDR3: TGCAGCGCAAGAAGGGAGGATGAAAAACTGTTTTTT. Complete variable domain (other parts from reference TRBV29-1 and TRBJ1-4): SAVISQKPSRDICQRGTSLTIQCQVDSQVTMMFWYRQQPGQSLTLIATANQGSEATYESGFVIDKFPISRPNLTFSTLTVSNMSPEDSSIYLCSARREDEKLFFGSGTQLSVL.

This chain connects TRBV24-1 to TRBJ1-2; TRBD1 matches 8 bases. CDR1 and CDR2 (germline): KGHDR, SFDVKD. The CDR3 has 11 residues. After removal of 2 bases from V and 13 bases from J, the junction contained 2 bases not matched to a gene. The DNA of the CDR3 is TGTGCCACCAGTGATTGGACAGGGTTCACCTTC. Its protein is CATSDWTGFTF.

This clonotype was counted many times. The chain couples TRBV5-4 to TRBJ1-2; 8 bases line up with TRBD1. The length of the CDR3 is 14 residues. Trimming at V came to 3 bases and at J to 4 bases, leaving 5 bases not matched to a gene. CDR1 is SGHNT and CDR2 is YYREEE in the germline V gene (reference sequence). The chain's CDR3 is CASSSGTGIYGYTF. The CDR3 coding sequence is TGTGCCAGCAGCTCCGGGACAGGAATCTATGGCTACACCTTC.

This clonotype occurred many times. V and J are TRBV30 and TRBJ2-7; TRBD1 aligns across 7 bases. J gave up 0 bases and V 2 bases, and 10 bases lay outside the gene matches. The CDR3 has 16 amino acids. Germline CDR1 reads GTSNPN; CDR2 reads SVGIG (reference sequence). The CDR3 region is CAWSNRQGVHSYEQYF. The CDR3 nucleotides read TGTGCCTGGAGTAACCGACAGGGCGTTCACTCCTACGAGCAGTACTTC.

The chain carries TRBV9 and TRBJ2-5; D uncertain. Germline V gives CDR1 SGDLS, CDR2 YYNGEE. The V end was cut by 2 bases, the J end by 3 bases, with 5 bases between. The length of the CDR3 is 12 residues. The chain's CDR3 is CASSVGEETQYF. The CDR3 region has the DNA TGTGCCAGCAGCGTTGGGGAAGAGACCCAGTACTTC.

This clonotype was recorded many times. This chain joins TRBV29-1 and TRBJ2-1, with D possibly TRBD1 on 6 matching bases. The germline V gene has CDR1 SQVTM and CDR2 ANQGSEA. Between the trimmed V and J ends, which lost 4 bases and 5 bases, there was a span of 18 bases. The CDR3 sequence is 15 residues long. As DNA, the CDR3 is TGCAGCGTTGCCTTTGGACAGCGAGGGCACAATGAGCAGTTCTTC. Amino acid sequence: CSVAFGQRGHNEQFF.

This clonotype showed up many times. The V call is TRBV6-5, the J call TRBJ2-7; 7 bases agree with TRBD2. The CDR3 runs 15 residues. Germline CDR1 is MNHEY and CDR2 is SVGAGI. V lost 5 bases, J lost 2 bases, and 9 bases stayed unmatched. CDR3 DNA sequence: TGTGCCAGCAGTGCGGAAACGGGGGGACCCTACGAGCAGTACTTC. Translation: CASSAETGGPYEQYF.

Turning to this clonotype: At one end the junction does not follow the germline gene, possibly because of a read error. The chain employs TRBV2 and TRBJ2-6, with D maybe TRBD2 (5 bases). This CDR3 region has 14 residues. Looked up from germline, CDR1 is SNHLY and CDR2 is FYNNEI. In DNA form, the CDR3 reads TGTGACAGCATCGGGATCTCTGGGGCCAACGTCCTGACTTTC. This translates into CDSIGISGANVLTF.

This clonotype occurred a few times. This chain uses TRBV6-5 with TRBJ2-6; no clear D gene. Germline assignment: CDR1 MNHEY and CDR2 SVGAGI. The CDR3 spans 16 residues. V gave up 0 bases and J gave up 3 bases, with 9 bases separating them. The CDR3 here is CASSYSVSYGANVLTF. Here the CDR3 DNA reads TGTGCCAGCAGTTACTCGGTTTCTTATGGGGCCAACGTCCTGACTTTC.

At least ten counts were recorded for this clonotype. The chain carries TRBV29-1 and TRBJ2-1; D possibly corresponds to TRBD2 (6 bases). Germline V gives CDR1 SQVTM, CDR2 ANQGSEA. The germline V and J ends were trimmed by 5 bases and 0 bases, with 17 bases remaining between them. The CDR3 has 16 amino acids. The CDR3, as DNA: TGCAGCGTTTTTTCCCGGGACGGGAGCTCCTACAATGAGCAGTTCTTC. Encoded protein: CSVFSRDGSSYNEQFF.

In its sample, this clonotype was seen many times. The chain is built from TRBV5-1 and TRBJ1-6; 7 bases agree with TRBD1. The CDR3 consists of 14 residues. V was clipped by 4 bases and J by 6 bases; unmatched bases: 4. The germline CDR1 and CDR2 sequences are SGHRS and YFSETQ. CDR3 residues: CASSLTGTNSPLHF. DNA for the CDR3: TGCGCCAGCAGCCTGACAGGGACTAATTCACCCCTCCACTTT.

This clonotype was observed many times. This sequence joins TRBV7-9 and TRBJ2-6; D ambiguous. V was cut by 3 bases and J by 4 bases, with 7 bases left in between. The CDR3 runs to 14 residues. Germline CDR1 is SEHNR and CDR2 is FQNEAQ (reference sequence). CDR3 sequence reads: CASSFFAGANVLTF. The DNA for the CDR3 is TGTGCCAGCAGCTTCTTCGCCGGGGCCAACGTCCTGACTTTC.